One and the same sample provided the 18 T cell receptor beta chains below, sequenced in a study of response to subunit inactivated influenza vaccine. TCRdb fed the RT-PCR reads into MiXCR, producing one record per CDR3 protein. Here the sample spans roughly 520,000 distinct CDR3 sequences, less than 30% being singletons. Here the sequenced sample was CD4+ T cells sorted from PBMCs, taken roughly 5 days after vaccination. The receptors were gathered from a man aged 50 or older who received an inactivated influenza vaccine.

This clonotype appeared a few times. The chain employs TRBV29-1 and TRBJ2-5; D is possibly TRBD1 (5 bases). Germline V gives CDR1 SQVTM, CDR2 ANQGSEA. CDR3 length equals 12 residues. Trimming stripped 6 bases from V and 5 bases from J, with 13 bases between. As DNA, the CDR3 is TGCAGCGTAGTCACAGGTTCCGAGACCCAGTACTTC. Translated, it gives CSVVTGSETQYF.

CDR3 sequence: CASSLQPGPGANVLTF. The CDR3 DNA reads TGTGCCAGCAGTTTACAACCAGGTCCTGGGGCCAACGTCCTGACTTTC. The chain links TRBV27 to TRBJ2-6, with D uncertain. CDR1 and CDR2 from the germline V gene are MNHEY and SMNVEV (reference sequence). The CDR3 covers 16 residues. Between the trimmed V and J ends, which lost 2 bases and 2 bases, there was a span of 10 bases. Full variable domain (rest looked up from reference TRBV27 and TRBJ2-6): EAQVTQNPRYLITVTGKKLTVTCSQNMNHEYMSWYRQDPGLGLRQIYYSMNVEVTDKGDVPEGYKVSRKEKRNFPLILESPSPNQTSLYFCASSLQPGPGANVLTFGAGSRLTVL.

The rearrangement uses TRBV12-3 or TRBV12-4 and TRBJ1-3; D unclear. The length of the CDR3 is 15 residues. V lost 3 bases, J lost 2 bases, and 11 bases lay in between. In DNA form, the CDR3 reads TGTGCCAGCAGTTTTGGGTTTATGACTGGAAACACCATATATTTT. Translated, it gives CASSFGFMTGNTIYF.

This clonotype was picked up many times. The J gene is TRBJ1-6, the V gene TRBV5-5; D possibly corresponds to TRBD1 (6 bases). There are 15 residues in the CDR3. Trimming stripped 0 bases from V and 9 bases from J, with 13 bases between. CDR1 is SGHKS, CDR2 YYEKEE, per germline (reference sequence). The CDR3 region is CASSLDARGSSPLHF. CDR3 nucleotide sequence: TGTGCCAGCAGCTTGGACGCCAGGGGTAGTTCACCCCTCCACTTT.

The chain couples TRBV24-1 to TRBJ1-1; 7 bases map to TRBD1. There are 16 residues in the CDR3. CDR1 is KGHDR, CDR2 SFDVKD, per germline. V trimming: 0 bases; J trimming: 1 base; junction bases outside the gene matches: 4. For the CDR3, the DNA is TGTGCCACCAGTGATTTGACAGGGGCGAAGAACACTGAAGCTTTCTTT. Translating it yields CATSDLTGAKNTEAFF.

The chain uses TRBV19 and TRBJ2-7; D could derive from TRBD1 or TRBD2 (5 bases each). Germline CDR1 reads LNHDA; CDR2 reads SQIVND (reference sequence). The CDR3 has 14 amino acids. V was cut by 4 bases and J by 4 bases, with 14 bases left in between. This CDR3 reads CASSTPGTEYEQYF. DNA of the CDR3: TGTGCCAGTAGTACTCCCGGGACGGAATACGAGCAGTACTTC. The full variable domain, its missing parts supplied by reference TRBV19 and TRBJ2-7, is DGGITQSPKYLFRKEGQNVTLSCEQNLNHDAMYWYRQDPGQGLRLIYYSQIVNDFQKGDIAEGYSVSREKKESFPLTVTSAQKNPTAFYLCASSTPGTEYEQYFGPGTRLTVT.

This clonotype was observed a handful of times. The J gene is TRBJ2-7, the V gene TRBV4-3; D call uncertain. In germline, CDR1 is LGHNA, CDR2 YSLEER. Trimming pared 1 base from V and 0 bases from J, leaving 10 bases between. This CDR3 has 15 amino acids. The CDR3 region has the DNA TGCGCCAGCAGCCAAGGATCGGGCAGCTCCTACGAGCAGTACTTC. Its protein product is CASSQGSGSSYEQYF.

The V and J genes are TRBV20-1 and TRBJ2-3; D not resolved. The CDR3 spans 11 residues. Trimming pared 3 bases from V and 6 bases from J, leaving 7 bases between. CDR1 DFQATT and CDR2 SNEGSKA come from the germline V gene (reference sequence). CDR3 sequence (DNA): TGCAGTGCTAGGTTAAGGGATACGCAGTATTTT. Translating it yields CSARLRDTQYF.

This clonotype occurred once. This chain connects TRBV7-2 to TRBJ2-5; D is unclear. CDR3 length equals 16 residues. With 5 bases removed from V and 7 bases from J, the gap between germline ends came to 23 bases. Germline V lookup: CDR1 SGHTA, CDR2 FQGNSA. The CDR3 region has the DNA TGTGCCAGCAGCCCAACCGGGCGGCTACATGCACGGACCCAGTACTTC. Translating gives CASSPTGRLHARTQYF.

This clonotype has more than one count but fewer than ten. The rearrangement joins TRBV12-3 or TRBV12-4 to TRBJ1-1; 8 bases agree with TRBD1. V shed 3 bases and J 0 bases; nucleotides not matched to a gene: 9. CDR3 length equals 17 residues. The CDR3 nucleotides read TGTGCCAGCAGTTTTACCCGGACAGGGCGAATGAACACTGAAGCTTTCTTT. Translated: CASSFTRTGRMNTEAFF.

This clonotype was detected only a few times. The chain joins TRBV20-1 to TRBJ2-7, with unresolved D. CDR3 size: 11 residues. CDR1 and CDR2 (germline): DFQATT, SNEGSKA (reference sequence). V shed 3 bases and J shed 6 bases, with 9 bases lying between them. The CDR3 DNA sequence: TGCAGTGCTAGTTTCTATCCCGAGCAGTACTTC. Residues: CSASFYPEQYF.

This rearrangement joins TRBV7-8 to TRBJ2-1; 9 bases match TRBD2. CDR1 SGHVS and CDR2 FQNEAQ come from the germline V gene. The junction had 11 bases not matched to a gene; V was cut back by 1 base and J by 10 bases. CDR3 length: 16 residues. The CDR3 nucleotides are TGTGCCAGCAGCTTAGGGGCTAGCGGGACCCCCTTGGAGCAGTTCTTC. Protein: CASSLGASGTPLEQFF.

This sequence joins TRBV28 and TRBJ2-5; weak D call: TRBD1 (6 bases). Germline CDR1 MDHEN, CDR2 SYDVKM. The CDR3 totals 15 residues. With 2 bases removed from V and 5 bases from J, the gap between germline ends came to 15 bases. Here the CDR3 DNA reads TGTGCCAGCAGTTTAGGGAAGGGGGTAAGGGAGACCCAGTACTTC. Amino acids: CASSLGKGVRETQYF.

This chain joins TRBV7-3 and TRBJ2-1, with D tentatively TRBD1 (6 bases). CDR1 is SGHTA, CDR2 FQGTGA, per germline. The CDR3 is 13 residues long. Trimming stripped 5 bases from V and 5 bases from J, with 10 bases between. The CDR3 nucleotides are TGTGCCAGCAGCGTGGGGGCAGACAATGAGCAGTTCTTC. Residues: CASSVGADNEQFF.

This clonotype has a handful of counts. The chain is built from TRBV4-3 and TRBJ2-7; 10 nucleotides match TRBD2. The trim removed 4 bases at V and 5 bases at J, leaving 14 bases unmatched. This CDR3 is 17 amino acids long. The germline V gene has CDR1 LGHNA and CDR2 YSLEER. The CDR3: CASSLEPPGLASHEQYF. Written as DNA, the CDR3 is TGCGCCAGCAGCCTCGAACCCCCGGGACTAGCGAGCCACGAGCAGTACTTC.

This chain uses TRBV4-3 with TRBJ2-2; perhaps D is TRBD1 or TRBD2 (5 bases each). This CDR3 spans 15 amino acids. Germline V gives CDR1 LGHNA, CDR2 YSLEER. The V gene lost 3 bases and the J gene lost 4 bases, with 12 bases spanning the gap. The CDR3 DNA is TGCGCCAGCAGCCAGCCGGGGCGTGGCACCGGGGAGCTGTTTTTT. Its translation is CASSQPGRGTGELFF.

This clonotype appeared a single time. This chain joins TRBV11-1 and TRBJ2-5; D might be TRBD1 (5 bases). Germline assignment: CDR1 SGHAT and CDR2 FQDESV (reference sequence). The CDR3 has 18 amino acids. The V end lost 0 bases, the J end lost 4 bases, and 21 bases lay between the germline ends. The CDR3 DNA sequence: TGTGCCAGCAGCTTAGCGCATTTTGGCAGGGTCATGCGAGAGACCCAGTACTTC. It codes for CASSLAHFGRVMRETQYF.

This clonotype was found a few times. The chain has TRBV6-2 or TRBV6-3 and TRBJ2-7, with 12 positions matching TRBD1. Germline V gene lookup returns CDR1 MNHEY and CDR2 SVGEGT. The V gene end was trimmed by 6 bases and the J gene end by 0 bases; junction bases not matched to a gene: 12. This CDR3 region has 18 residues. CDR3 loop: CASRPGTGGRISSYEQYF. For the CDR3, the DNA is TGTGCCAGCAGACCCGGGACAGGGGGCCGTATAAGCTCCTACGAGCAGTACTTC.